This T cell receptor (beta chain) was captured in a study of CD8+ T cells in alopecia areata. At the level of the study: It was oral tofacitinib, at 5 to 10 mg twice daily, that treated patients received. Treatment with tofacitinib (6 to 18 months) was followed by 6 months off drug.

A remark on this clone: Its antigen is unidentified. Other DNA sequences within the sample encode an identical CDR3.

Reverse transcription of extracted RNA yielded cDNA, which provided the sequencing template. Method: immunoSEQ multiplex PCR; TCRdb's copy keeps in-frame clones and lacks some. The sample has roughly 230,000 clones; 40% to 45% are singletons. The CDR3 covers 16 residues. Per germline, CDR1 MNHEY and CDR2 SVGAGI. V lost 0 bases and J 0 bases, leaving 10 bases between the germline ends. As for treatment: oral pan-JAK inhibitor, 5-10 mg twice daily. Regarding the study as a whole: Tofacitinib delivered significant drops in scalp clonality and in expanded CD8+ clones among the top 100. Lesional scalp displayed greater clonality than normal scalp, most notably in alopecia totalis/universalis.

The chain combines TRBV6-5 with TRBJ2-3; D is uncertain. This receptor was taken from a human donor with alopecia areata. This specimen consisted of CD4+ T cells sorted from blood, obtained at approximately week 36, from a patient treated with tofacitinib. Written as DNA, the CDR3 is TGTGCCAGCAGTTACTCGACCGGGTCTAGCACAGATACGCAGTATTTT. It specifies CASSYSTGSSTDTQYF.